One and the same sample provided the 24 T cell receptor beta chains below, sequenced in a study of blood T cells in healthy people across ages. A sample-barcoded 5' primer and a J-beta primer mix were used in a second PCR of about 6 to 11 cycles. MiXCR, applied by TCRdb to the 5' RACE reads, yields one record per CDR3 protein. Counted here are hundreds of thousands of distinct CDR3 sequences, approximately 35% occurring once; the ten biggest clones make up around 13%. The sample comprised blood. Receptor source: a man between 18 and 35 years old in good health.

The V gene is TRBV20-1, the J gene TRBJ2-1; D is perhaps TRBD1 or TRBD2 (6 bases each). The CDR3 has 15 residues. Germline CDR1 reads DFQATT; CDR2 reads SNEGSKA (reference sequence). V dropped 0 bases and J dropped 9 bases, with 18 bases sitting between them. The CDR3 region is CSARDLVGGRGEQFF. The CDR3 DNA follows: TGCAGTGCTAGAGATCTTGTAGGGGGGCGAGGTGAGCAGTTCTTC.

Note on this clonotype: A much larger clone lies one base from this, so it may be a read error. J is TRBJ2-7 and V is TRBV5-1; TRBD1 matches at 8 bases. Germline V lookup: CDR1 SGHRS, CDR2 YFSETQ. This CDR3 is built from 17 residues. The CDR3: CTSSSYSQGAELYEQYF. Here the CDR3 DNA reads TGCACCAGCAGCTCCTATTCCCAGGGGGCGGAACTCTACGAGCAGTACTTC.

The chain is built from TRBV12-3 or TRBV12-4 and TRBJ1-1, with D unclear. CDR3 length: 14 amino acids. The V end lost 3 bases, the J end lost 1 base, and 9 bases lay between the germline ends. This CDR3 is CASSFGGQNTEAFF. The CDR3 DNA follows: TGTGCCAGCAGTTTTGGAGGGCAGAACACTGAAGCTTTCTTT.

CDR3 in amino acids: CASSQDQLEQFF. CDR3 in DNA: TGTGCCAGCAGCCAAGATCAGTTGGAGCAGTTCTTC. The rearrangement links TRBV4-2 to TRBJ2-1; D is unclear. This CDR3 has 12 amino acids. The V end was cut by 0 bases, the J end by 10 bases, with 7 bases between. Germline-derived CDR1 and CDR2 are LGHNA and YNFKEQ.

This clonotype was seen once. Given a much more abundant clone one base away, this may be a read error. The genes are TRBV4-1 and TRBJ1-2; 7 nucleotides line up with TRBD1. The CDR3 is 14 amino acids. The junction had 5 bases not matched to a gene; V was cut back by 3 bases and J by 4 bases. The germline V gene has CDR1 MGHRA and CDR2 YSYEKL. CDR3 DNA sequence: TGCGCCAGCAGCCAGAACAGGGGAATCTATGGCTACACCTTC. Translation: CASSQNRGIYGYTF.

V and J are TRBV9 and TRBJ1-1; D is possibly TRBD1 (5 bases). Germline CDR1 SGDLS, CDR2 YYNGEE. V shed 9 bases and J shed 1 base, with 22 bases lying between them. CDR3 length: 16 residues. CDR3 coding DNA: TGTGCCACCACCCCGGGACCGACGATCCCGAACACTGAAGCTTTCTTT. Protein product: CATTPGPTIPNTEAFF.

The V and J genes are TRBV6-2 or TRBV6-3 and TRBJ2-5; the D gene is possibly TRBD1 (8 bases). The end of the DNA fits TRBJ2-7 better, so the J call may be wrong. CDR1 is MNHEY, CDR2 SVGEGT, per germline. CDR3 length equals 15 residues. The CDR3 coding sequence is TGTGCCAGCAGGACAGGGGAGCTAACTAGCGCCGAGCAGTACTTC. This translates into CASRTGELTSAEQYF.

Details on this clonotype: It may be a read error: a sequence one base away is much more abundant. The rearrangement uses TRBV12-3 or TRBV12-4 and TRBJ1-2; D is unclear. The CDR3 length is 12 residues. With 3 bases removed from V and 12 bases from J, the gap between germline ends came to 14 bases. The chain's CDR3 is CASSFSSAGHTF. The CDR3 DNA reads as TGTGCCAGCAGTTTCTCCTCCGCAGGCCACACCTTC.

This clonotype was recorded at least ten times. The rearrangement uses TRBV10-3 and TRBJ1-4; the match to TRBD1 covers 8 bases. This CDR3 spans 16 amino acids. With 7 bases clipped from V and 3 bases from J, the junction kept 10 bases outside the gene matches. Germline lookup yields CDR1 ENHRY and CDR2 SYGVKD. CDR3 region: CAIKSGRGLPNEKLFF. The CDR3 nucleotides read TGTGCCATCAAATCGGGCAGGGGGCTTCCTAATGAAAAACTGTTTTTT.

The chain couples TRBV12-3 or TRBV12-4 to TRBJ1-4, with D perhaps matching TRBD1 (6 bases). V was cut by 7 bases and J by 3 bases, with 12 bases left in between. This CDR3 is built from 14 residues. This chain's CDR3 is CASTPRTANEKLFF. The CDR3 DNA reads TGTGCCAGCACCCCCCGGACAGCTAATGAAAAACTGTTTTTT.

This clonotype appeared a single time. The chain has TRBV2 and TRBJ1-5, with D hard to call. Germline V gene lookup returns CDR1 SNHLY and CDR2 FYNNEI. The CDR3 length is 15 residues. Between the trimmed V and J ends, which lost 1 base and 12 bases, there was a span of 19 bases. The CDR3 DNA is TGTGCCAGCAGTGAAGGTAGTGGGCCCTCTATTGACCAGCATTTT. Protein: CASSEGSGPSIDQHF.

This clonotype came up once. This chain connects TRBV5-4 to TRBJ2-4; D not resolved. V was clipped by 4 bases and J by 3 bases, with 14 bases between them. The germline V gene encodes CDR1 SGHNT and CDR2 YYREEE (reference sequence). The CDR3 runs 15 residues. CDR3 sequence reads: CASSPGLELKNIQYF. The CDR3 bases are TGTGCCAGCAGCCCGGGCCTTGAGCTCAAAAACATTCAGTACTTC.

J is TRBJ2-7 and V is TRBV5-6; D gene unclear. Trimming cost V 7 bases and J 0 bases, with 14 bases left between them. The germline gives CDR1 SGHDT, CDR2 YYEEEE. This CDR3 spans 14 amino acids. The CDR3: CASSKYGASYEQYF. DNA for the CDR3: TGTGCCAGCTCCAAATACGGTGCCTCCTACGAGCAGTACTTC.

This clonotype has only a few counts. The V and J genes are TRBV5-6 and TRBJ1-6; no reliable D call. CDR3 size: 15 residues. Trimming removed 0 bases at V and 8 bases at J, with 12 bases between. CDR1 and CDR2 from the germline V gene are SGHDT and YYEEEE. This CDR3 reads CASSLAGPADSPLHF. CDR3 in DNA: TGTGCCAGCAGCTTGGCCGGACCCGCGGATTCACCCCTCCACTTT.

The rearrangement links TRBV12-3 or TRBV12-4 to TRBJ1-1; perhaps TRBD1 as D (6 bases). Trimming removed 9 bases from V and 0 bases from J, with 17 bases in between. The CDR3 consists of 15 residues. The DNA of the CDR3 is TGTGCCAGTGTTACAGGGCCCAGCCTGAACACTGAAGCTTTCTTT. Its translation is CASVTGPSLNTEAFF.

This chain uses TRBV7-9 with TRBJ2-2; 7 bases line up with TRBD1. Germline trimming cut 10 bases from V and 4 bases from J; bases unmatched to any gene: 12. The CDR3 has 15 amino acids. Germline assignment: CDR1 SEHNR and CDR2 FQNEAQ (reference sequence). CDR3 DNA: TGTGCCACCTCTATGGGGCAGGGGGTCACCGGGGAGCTGTTTTTT. Translating gives CATSMGQGVTGELFF.

The chain is built from TRBV7-2 and TRBJ1-1; D is ambiguous. V gave up 5 bases and J gave up 8 bases, with 9 bases separating them. Germline CDR1 and CDR2: SGHTA and FQGNSA. CDR3 length equals 11 residues. The CDR3 is CASSAGREAFF. The CDR3 coding sequence is TGTGCCAGCAGCGCCGGTCGCGAAGCTTTCTTT.

The J gene is TRBJ1-2, the V gene TRBV27; 7 nucleotides line up with TRBD1. With V trimmed by 8 bases and J by 0 bases, 6 bases remained unmatched. There are 14 residues in the CDR3. Germline loops: CDR1 MNHEY, CDR2 SMNVEV (reference sequence). The CDR3 region has the DNA TGTGCCAGCGCTGCAGGGGGAACTAACTATGGCTACACCTTC. Translated, it gives CASAAGGTNYGYTF.

This clonotype was recorded once. The rearrangement joins TRBV18 to TRBJ2-7, with D uncertain. The CDR3 consists of 15 residues. V was pared by 4 bases and J by 2 bases, with 15 bases between. The germline CDR1 and CDR2 sequences are KGHSH and LQKENI. This CDR3 is CASSLRKDGTYEQYF. The CDR3 DNA reads as TGTGCCAGCTCACTCAGAAAGGACGGTACCTACGAGCAGTACTTC. Full variable domain (remainder filled in from reference TRBV18 and TRBJ2-7): NAGVMQNPRHLVRRRGQEARLRCSPMKGHSHVYWYRQLPEEGLKFMVYLQKENIIDESGMPKERFSAEFPKEGPSILRIQQVVRGDSAAYFCASSLRKDGTYEQYFGPGTRLTVT.

This clonotype was counted at least ten times. The rearrangement uses TRBV7-8 and TRBJ2-5; D is possibly TRBD2 (5 bases). CDR1 and CDR2 (germline): SGHVS, FQNEAQ. The CDR3 has 15 residues. V was cut by 0 bases and J by 5 bases, with 13 bases left in between. In nucleotides, the CDR3 is TGTGCCAGCAGCTTAGCCGAGGGTATCGCGGAGACCCAGTACTTC. Residues: CASSLAEGIAETQYF. The whole variable domain, filled in from reference TRBV7-8 and TRBJ2-5, reads GAGVSQSPRYKVAKRGQDVALRCDPISGHVSLFWYQQALGQGPEFLTYFQNEAQLDKSGLPSDRFFAERPEGSVSTLKIQRTQQEDSAVYLCASSLAEGIAETQYFGPGTRLLVL.

In its sample, this clonotype was seen many times. The rearrangement uses TRBV4-3 and TRBJ2-2; D is unclear. This CDR3 spans 15 amino acids. Germline assignment: CDR1 LGHNA and CDR2 YSLEER. Trimming removed 0 bases at V and 2 bases at J, with 7 bases between. The CDR3: CASSQDGTNTGELFF. For the CDR3, the DNA is TGCGCCAGCAGCCAAGATGGTACCAACACCGGGGAGCTGTTTTTT.

This clonotype was found many times. The rearrangement uses TRBV7-9 and TRBJ2-1; D unclear. Germline assignment: CDR1 SEHNR and CDR2 FQNEAQ (reference sequence). The CDR3 sequence is 12 residues long. The germline V and J ends were trimmed by 2 bases and 9 bases, with 8 bases remaining between them. The CDR3 region is CASSLYAAEQFF. The DNA of the CDR3 is TGTGCCAGCAGCTTATATGCGGCTGAGCAGTTCTTC. The complete variable domain, with remaining parts taken from reference TRBV7-9 and TRBJ2-1, reads DTGVSQNPRHKITKRGQNVTFRCDPISEHNRLYWYRQTLGQGPEFLTYFQNEAQLEKSRLLSDRFSAERPKGSFSTLEIQRTEQGDSAMYLCASSLYAAEQFFGPGTRLTVL.

The genes are TRBV4-1 and TRBJ2-5; a weak D match, TRBD1 (6 bases). There are 17 residues in the CDR3. Between the trimmed V and J ends, which lost 4 bases and 11 bases, there was a span of 29 bases. CDR1 is MGHRA and CDR2 is YSYEKL in the germline V gene. Here the CDR3 reads CASSLGALGARGFEQYF. In DNA form, the CDR3 reads TGCGCCAGCAGCCTGGGAGCTCTCGGGGCTAGGGGGTTTGAGCAGTACTTC.

The gene calls are TRBV20-1 and TRBJ1-2; D is ambiguous. CDR3 length: 17 residues. The V gene's germline CDR1 is DFQATT and CDR2 SNEGSKA (reference sequence). Trimming took off 1 base at V and 2 bases at J, with 20 bases between the two ends. Here the CDR3 reads CSARVRRTLLRNYGYTF. In DNA form, the CDR3 reads TGCAGTGCTAGAGTCAGGCGTACCCTTCTCCGAAACTATGGCTACACCTTC.